This T cell receptor beta chain was captured by sequencing in a study of cytomegalovirus exposure and HLA in healthy donors. Germline CDR1 and CDR2: SGHDN and FVKESK. The CDR3 runs 14 residues. V lost 5 bases, J lost 5 bases, and 5 bases stayed unmatched. PCR was performed using 60 Vbeta and 13 Jbeta primers. The table came from immunoSEQ multiplex PCR; TCRdb's copy has only in-frame clones and leaves some out. The sample has roughly 100,000 clones; roughly 77% are singletons. The sequence was obtained from a woman between 18 and 29 years old in good health and CMV-seropositive. The chain has TRBV14 and TRBJ1-5; 8 nucleotides align to TRBD1. Sequencing input: PBMCs. This CDR3 is CASSTGGFDQPQHF. The CDR3 DNA reads TGTGCCAGCAGCACAGGGGGATTTGATCAGCCCCAGCATTTT.